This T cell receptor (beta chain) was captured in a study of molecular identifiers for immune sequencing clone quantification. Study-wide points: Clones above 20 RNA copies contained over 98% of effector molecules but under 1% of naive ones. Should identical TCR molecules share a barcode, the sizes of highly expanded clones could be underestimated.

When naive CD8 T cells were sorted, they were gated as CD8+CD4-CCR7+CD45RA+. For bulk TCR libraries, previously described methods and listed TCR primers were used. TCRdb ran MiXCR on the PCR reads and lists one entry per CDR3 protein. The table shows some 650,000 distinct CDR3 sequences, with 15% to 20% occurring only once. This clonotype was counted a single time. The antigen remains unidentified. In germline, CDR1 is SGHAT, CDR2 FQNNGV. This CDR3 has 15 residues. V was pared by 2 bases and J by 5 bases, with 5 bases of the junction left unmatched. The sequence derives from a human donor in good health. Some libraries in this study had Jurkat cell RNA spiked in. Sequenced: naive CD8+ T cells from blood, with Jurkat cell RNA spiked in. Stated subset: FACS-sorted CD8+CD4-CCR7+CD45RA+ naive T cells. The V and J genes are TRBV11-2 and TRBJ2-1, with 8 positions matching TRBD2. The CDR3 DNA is TGTGCCAGCAGCTTATGGCGGGGGGTTGACAATGAGCAGTTCTTC. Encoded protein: CASSLWRGVDNEQFF. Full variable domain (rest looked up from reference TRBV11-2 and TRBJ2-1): EAGVAQSPRYKIIEKRQSVAFWCNPISGHATLYWYQQILGQGPKLLIQFQNNGVVDDSQLPKDRFSAERLKGVDSTLKIQPAKLEDSAVYLCASSLWRGVDNEQFFGPGTRLTVL.